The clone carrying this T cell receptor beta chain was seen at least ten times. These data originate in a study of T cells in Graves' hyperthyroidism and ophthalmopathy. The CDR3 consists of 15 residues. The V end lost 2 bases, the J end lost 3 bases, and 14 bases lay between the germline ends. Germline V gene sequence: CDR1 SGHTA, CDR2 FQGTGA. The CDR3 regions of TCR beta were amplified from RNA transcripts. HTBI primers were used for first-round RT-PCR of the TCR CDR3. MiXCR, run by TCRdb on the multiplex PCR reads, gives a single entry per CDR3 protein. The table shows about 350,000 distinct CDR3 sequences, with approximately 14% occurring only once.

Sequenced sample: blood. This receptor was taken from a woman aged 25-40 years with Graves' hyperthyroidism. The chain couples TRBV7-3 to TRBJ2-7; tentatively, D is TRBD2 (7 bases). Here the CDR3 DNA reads TGTGCCAGCAGCTTAGAGGGGGGGAACAACTACGAGCAGTACTTC. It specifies CASSLEGGNNYEQYF.